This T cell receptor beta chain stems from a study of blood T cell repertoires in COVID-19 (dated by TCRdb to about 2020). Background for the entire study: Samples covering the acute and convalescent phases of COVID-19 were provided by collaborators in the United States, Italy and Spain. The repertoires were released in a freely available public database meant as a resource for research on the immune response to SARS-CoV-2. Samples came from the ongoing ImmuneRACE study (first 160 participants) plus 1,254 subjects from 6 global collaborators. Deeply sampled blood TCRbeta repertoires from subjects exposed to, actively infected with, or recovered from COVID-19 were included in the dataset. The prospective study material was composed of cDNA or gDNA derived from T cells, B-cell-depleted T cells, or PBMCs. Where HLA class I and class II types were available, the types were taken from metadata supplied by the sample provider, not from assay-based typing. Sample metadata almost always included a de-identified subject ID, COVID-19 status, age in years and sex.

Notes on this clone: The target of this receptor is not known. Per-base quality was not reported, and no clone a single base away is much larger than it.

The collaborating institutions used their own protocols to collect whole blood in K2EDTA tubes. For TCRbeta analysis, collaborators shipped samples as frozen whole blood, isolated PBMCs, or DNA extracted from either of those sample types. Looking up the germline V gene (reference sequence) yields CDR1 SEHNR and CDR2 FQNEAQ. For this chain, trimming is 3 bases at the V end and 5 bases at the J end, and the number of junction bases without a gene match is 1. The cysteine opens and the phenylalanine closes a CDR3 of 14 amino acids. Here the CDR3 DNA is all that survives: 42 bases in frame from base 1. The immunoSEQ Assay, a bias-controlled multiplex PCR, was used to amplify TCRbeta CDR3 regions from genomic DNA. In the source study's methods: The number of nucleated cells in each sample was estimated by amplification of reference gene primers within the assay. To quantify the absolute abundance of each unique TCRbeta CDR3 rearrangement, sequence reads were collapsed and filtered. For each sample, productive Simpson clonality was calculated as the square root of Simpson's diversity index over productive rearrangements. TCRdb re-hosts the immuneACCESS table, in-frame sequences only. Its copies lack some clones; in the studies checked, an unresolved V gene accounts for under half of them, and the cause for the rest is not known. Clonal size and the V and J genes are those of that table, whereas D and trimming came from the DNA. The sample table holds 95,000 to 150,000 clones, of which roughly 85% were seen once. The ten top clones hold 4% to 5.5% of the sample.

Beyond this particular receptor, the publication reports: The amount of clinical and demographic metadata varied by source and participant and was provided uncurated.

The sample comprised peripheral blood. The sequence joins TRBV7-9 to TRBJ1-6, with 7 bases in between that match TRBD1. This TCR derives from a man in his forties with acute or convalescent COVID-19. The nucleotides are TGTGCCAGCAGCTTTGGACAGGATAATTCACCCCTCCACTTT. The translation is CASSFGQDNSPLHF.